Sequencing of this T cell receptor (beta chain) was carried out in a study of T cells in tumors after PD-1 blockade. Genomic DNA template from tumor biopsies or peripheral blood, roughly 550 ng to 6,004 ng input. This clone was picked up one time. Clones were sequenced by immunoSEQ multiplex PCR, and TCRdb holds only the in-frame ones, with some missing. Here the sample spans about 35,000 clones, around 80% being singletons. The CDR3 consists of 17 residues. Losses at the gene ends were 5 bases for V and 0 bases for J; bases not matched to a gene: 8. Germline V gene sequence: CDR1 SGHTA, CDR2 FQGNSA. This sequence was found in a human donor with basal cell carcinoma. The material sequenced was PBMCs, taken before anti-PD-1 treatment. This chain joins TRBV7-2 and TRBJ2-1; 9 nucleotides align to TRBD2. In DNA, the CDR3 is TGTGCCAGCAGCAGTAGCGGGGGCCTCAGCTCCTACAATGAGCAGTTCTTC. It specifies CASSSSGGLSSYNEQFF.